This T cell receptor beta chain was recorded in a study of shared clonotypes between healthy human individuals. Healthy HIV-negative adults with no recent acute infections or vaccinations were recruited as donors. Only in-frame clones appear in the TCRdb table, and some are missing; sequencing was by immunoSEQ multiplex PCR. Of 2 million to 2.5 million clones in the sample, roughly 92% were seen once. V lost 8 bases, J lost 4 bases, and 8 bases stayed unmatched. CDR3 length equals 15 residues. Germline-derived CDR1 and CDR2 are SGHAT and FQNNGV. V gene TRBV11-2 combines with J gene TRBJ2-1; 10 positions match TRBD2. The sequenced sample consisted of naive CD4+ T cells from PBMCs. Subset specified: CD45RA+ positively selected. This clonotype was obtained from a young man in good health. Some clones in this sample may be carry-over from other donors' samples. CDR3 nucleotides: TGTGCCAGCGGTCCCACTAGCGGGAATTACAATGAGCAGTTCTTC. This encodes CASGPTSGNYNEQFF.